The 25 T cell receptor beta chains below were found in one sample sequenced in a study of graft-versus-host responses after intestinal transplantation. TCRdb's copy holds only in-frame clones and misses some; the assay was immunoSEQ multiplex PCR. Of about 97,000 clones detected, around 90% appear once; the ten largest clones hold roughly 15%. Sequenced here: PBMCs, sampled roughly 68 weeks after intestinal transplant. The receptors were gathered from a human patient who received an intestinal transplant, so some T cells may come from the graft donor.

This chain connects TRBV7-8 to TRBJ1-1; D is uncertain. Germline V lookup: CDR1 SGHVS, CDR2 FQNEAQ. The CDR3 sequence is 11 residues long. Trimming removed 5 bases at V and 10 bases at J, with 11 bases between. DNA for the CDR3: TGTGCCAGCAGCGACGGACGGGGAGCTTTCTTT. Amino acids: CASSDGRGAFF.

V usage is TRBV27 and J usage is TRBJ2-7, with 7 bases that match TRBD1. This CDR3 has 15 amino acids. The V gene's germline CDR1 is MNHEY and CDR2 SMNVEV (reference sequence). V trimming: 6 bases; J trimming: 0 bases; junction bases outside the gene matches: 8. For the CDR3, the DNA is TGTGCCAGCAGACTAAGGGACAGTCCCTCCTACGAGCAGTACTTC. It translates to CASRLRDSPSYEQYF.

The chain is built from TRBV11-2 and TRBJ1-1, with unresolved D. The CDR3 loop spans 14 amino acids. Germline CDR1 SGHAT, CDR2 FQNNGV. Trimming shortened V by 0 bases and J by 10 bases, and 15 bases separated the two germline ends. The CDR3 is CASSLDPPGRRAFF. The DNA for the CDR3 is TGTGCCAGCAGCTTAGACCCCCCGGGGAGGAGAGCTTTCTTT.

This clone turned up a few times. The chain joins TRBV7-2 to TRBJ1-1; D is ambiguous. Between the trimmed V and J ends, which lost 8 bases and 1 base, there was a span of 14 bases. This CDR3 comprises 14 residues. The germline V gene has CDR1 SGHTA and CDR2 FQGNSA. The CDR3 bases are TGTGCCAGCGCCACCTGGGTGGAGAACACTGAAGCTTTCTTT. Translated, it gives CASATWVENTEAFF.

This clone occurred a few times. The chain is built from TRBV27 and TRBJ2-2, with D perhaps TRBD2 (5 bases). The CDR3 spans 13 residues. Trimming left V 2 bases short and J 6 bases short, with 7 bases between. In germline, CDR1 is MNHEY, CDR2 SMNVEV (reference sequence). The CDR3 coding sequence is TGTGCCAGCAGTTTAGAGGGCGCCGGGGAGCTGTTTTTT. As protein: CASSLEGAGELFF.

This clone was detected once. The chain couples TRBV19 to TRBJ1-1, with D possibly matching TRBD1 (6 bases). The CDR3 runs to 15 residues. Trimming cost V 5 bases and J 1 base, with 14 bases left between them. Germline CDR1 reads LNHDA; CDR2 reads SQIVND (reference sequence). The CDR3 DNA follows: TGTGCCAGTAGTTCCCCAGGACAGCCGAACACTGAAGCTTTCTTT. Its translation is CASSSPGQPNTEAFF.

The chain couples TRBV4-1 to TRBJ1-5, with a possible D match to TRBD1 (5 bases). Trimming cost V 4 bases and J 7 bases, with 23 bases left between them. The CDR3 extends over 17 amino acids. Germline V gene data show CDR1 as MGHRA and CDR2 as YSYEKL. The CDR3 reads CASSPGQVLSFLQPQHF. The CDR3 nucleotides are TGCGCCAGCAGCCCAGGACAAGTCTTAAGCTTCCTACAGCCCCAGCATTTT.

The chain carries TRBV6-1 and TRBJ1-5; D gene uncertain. This CDR3 is 10 amino acids long. CDR1 is MNHNS and CDR2 is SASEGT in the germline V gene. The V end was cut by 8 bases, the J end by 4 bases, with 3 bases between. CDR3 sequence: CASGNQPQHF. The CDR3 nucleotides read TGTGCCAGCGGGAATCAGCCCCAGCATTTT.

The V call is TRBV2, the J call TRBJ1-2; D is uncertain. Trimming removed 1 base at V and 2 bases at J, with 5 bases between. The CDR3 loop spans 13 amino acids. Germline values: CDR1 SNHLY, CDR2 FYNNEI. The DNA for the CDR3 is TGTGCCAGCAGTGAAGGGTTCAACTATGGCTACACCTTC. As protein: CASSEGFNYGYTF.

The chain couples TRBV9 to TRBJ1-2; 7 bases map to TRBD1. Germline V gene sequence: CDR1 SGDLS, CDR2 YYNGEE. This CDR3 region has 15 residues. The V gene end was trimmed by 3 bases and the J gene end by 11 bases; junction bases not matched to a gene: 16. The CDR3 DNA sequence: TGTGCCAGCAGCGACGGAGGGACAGCGTCCCGTGGGTACACCTTC. This gives the protein CASSDGGTASRGYTF. The full variable domain, completed using reference TRBV9 and TRBJ1-2, is DSGVTQTPKHLITATGQRVTLRCSPRSGDLSVYWYQQSLDQGLQFLIQYYNGEERAKGNILERFSAQQFPDLHSELNLSSLELGDSALYFCASSDGGTASRGYTFGSGTRLTVV.

The chain is built from TRBV9 and TRBJ2-5; 12 bases are shared with TRBD2. The CDR3 totals 15 residues. Trimming removed 4 bases from V and 4 bases from J; junction bases left unmatched: 5. The germline gives CDR1 SGDLS, CDR2 YYNGEE. The DNA of the CDR3 is TGTGCCAGCAGCTCACCTAGCGGGGGGGTAGAGACCCAGTACTTC. Its protein product is CASSSPSGGVETQYF.

This clone has only one observation. This chain uses TRBV7-8 with TRBJ1-1; D may be TRBD1 (5 bases). Germline loops: CDR1 SGHVS, CDR2 FQNEAQ. Trimming shortened V by 9 bases and J by 6 bases, and 20 bases separated the two germline ends. The CDR3 runs to 14 residues. The CDR3 DNA follows: TGTGCCAGTCTCCCCGTGGGGCTAAGGGCTGAAGCTTTCTTT. This gives the protein CASLPVGLRAEAFF. Looking up the rest from reference TRBV7-8 and TRBJ1-1 gives the full variable domain: GAGVSQSPRYKVAKRGQDVALRCDPISGHVSLFWYQQALGQGPEFLTYFQNEAQLDKSGLPSDRFFAERPEGSVSTLKIQRTQQEDSAVYLCASLPVGLRAEAFFGQGTRLTVV.

V usage is TRBV6-5 and J usage is TRBJ2-7, with a possible D match to TRBD1 (6 bases). Trimming pared 6 bases from V and 3 bases from J, leaving 12 bases between. This CDR3 has 13 residues. CDR1 is MNHEY and CDR2 is SVGAGI in the germline V gene. Written as DNA, the CDR3 is TGTGCCAGCAGGGGGACAAACCTCTACGAGCAGTACTTC. Its translation: CASRGTNLYEQYF.

The chain is built from TRBV10-1 and TRBJ2-3, with 7 positions matching TRBD2. J gave up 1 base and V 4 bases, and 5 bases lay outside the gene matches. Germline values: CDR1 WNHNN, CDR2 SYGVQD (reference sequence). This CDR3 has 15 amino acids. The CDR3 nucleotides are TGCGCCAGCAGTGTGGGGGGGGAAGGCACAGATACGCAGTATTTT. This sequence encodes CASSVGGEGTDTQYF.

This chain links TRBV11-3 with TRBJ1-1; D remains unclear. From germline, CDR1 is SGHNT and CDR2 YENEEA. V lost 1 base to trimming and J lost 4 bases, with 7 bases between them. The CDR3 has 13 residues. The DNA for the CDR3 is TGTGCCAGCAGCTTAGGTATCGGCACTGAAGCTTTCTTT. Its translation is CASSLGIGTEAFF.

The chain combines TRBV11-1 with TRBJ2-1; maybe TRBD2 (6 bases). V was shortened by 4 bases and J by 5 bases, with 15 bases between the two germline ends. Germline assignment: CDR1 SGHAT and CDR2 FQDESV (reference sequence). This CDR3 has 15 residues. This CDR3 is CASSSRPGEHNEQFF. The CDR3 DNA sequence: TGTGCCAGCAGCTCCCGGCCGGGGGAACACAATGAGCAGTTCTTC.

The chain employs TRBV7-2 and TRBJ2-7; 8 nucleotides line up with TRBD1. This CDR3 region has 14 residues. Germline loops: CDR1 SGHTA, CDR2 FQGNSA. The V segment lost 4 bases and the J segment 4 bases; nucleotides outside the gene matches: 6. DNA for the CDR3: TGTGCCAGCAGCTCCCAGGGGGCCAAATACGAGCAGTACTTC. Its translation: CASSSQGAKYEQYF.

A few counts support this clone. This sequence joins TRBV19 and TRBJ1-1; possible D gene TRBD1, 5 bases. Per germline, CDR1 LNHDA and CDR2 SQIVND (reference sequence). This CDR3 comprises 13 residues. V lost 7 bases and J lost 3, with 12 bases in between. CDR3 loop: CASIQGWDTEAFF. CDR3 coding DNA: TGTGCCAGTATCCAGGGATGGGACACTGAAGCTTTCTTT.

This chain joins TRBV5-1 and TRBJ1-1; D unresolved. CDR1 is SGHRS and CDR2 is YFSETQ in the germline V gene. CDR3 size: 13 residues. The germline V and J ends were trimmed by 4 bases and 11 bases, with 18 bases remaining between them. CDR3 in amino acids: CASSPSASGGAFF. The CDR3 coding sequence is TGCGCCAGCAGCCCCTCCGCCAGCGGAGGGGCTTTCTTT.

The chain couples TRBV7-9 to TRBJ1-4; tentatively, D is TRBD1 (5 bases). The CDR3 is 14 amino acids. Germline lookup yields CDR1 SEHNR and CDR2 FQNEAQ (reference sequence). The V end was cut by 3 bases, the J end by 5 bases, with 10 bases between. CDR3 in amino acids: CASSLGLENEKLFF. DNA for the CDR3: TGTGCCAGCAGCTTGGGACTCGAGAATGAAAAACTGTTTTTT. Together with reference TRBV7-9 and TRBJ1-4, the CDR3 gives the full variable domain: DTGVSQNPRHKITKRGQNVTFRCDPISEHNRLYWYRQTLGQGPEFLTYFQNEAQLEKSRLLSDRFSAERPKGSFSTLEIQRTEQGDSAMYLCASSLGLENEKLFFGSGTQLSVL.

This chain joins TRBV5-8 and TRBJ2-5, with D tentatively TRBD2 (6 bases). V was shortened by 2 bases and J by 5 bases, with 19 bases between the two germline ends. The CDR3 totals 16 residues. Germline CDR1 and CDR2: SGHTS and YDEGEE. The CDR3 region has the DNA TGTGCCAGCAGCTTTCCGCGATGGGGGGTATGGGAGACCCAGTACTTC. Protein: CASSFPRWGVWETQYF.

The V and J genes are TRBV9 and TRBJ2-1; 7 bases map to TRBD1. Germline lookup yields CDR1 SGDLS and CDR2 YYNGEE. V was clipped by 4 bases and J by 7 bases; unmatched bases: 8. The CDR3 loop spans 14 amino acids. DNA for the CDR3: TGTGCCAGCAGCCCCTGGACAGGTGGGAATGAGCAGTTCTTC. Amino acid sequence: CASSPWTGGNEQFF.

V and J are TRBV7-2 and TRBJ2-7; a possible D gene is TRBD1 (5 bases). The CDR3 covers 15 residues. CDR1 SGHTA and CDR2 FQGNSA come from the germline V gene. The ends were cut back, 0 bases at V and 3 bases at J, with 12 bases in the middle. The DNA for the CDR3 is TGTGCCAGCAGCTTAGCGCAGGGATGGATCTACGAGCAGTACTTC. Translation gives CASSLAQGWIYEQYF.

V is TRBV6-1 and J is TRBJ2-3, with TRBD2 matching over 9 bases. The J segment lost 0 bases and the V segment lost 0 bases, leaving 7 bases of the junction unmatched. The CDR3 covers 18 residues. Germline lookup yields CDR1 MNHNS and CDR2 SASEGT. CDR3 coding DNA: TGTGCCAGCAGTGAAGCGGTCGGGAGCGGGGGGAGCACAGATACGCAGTATTTT. This encodes CASSEAVGSGGSTDTQYF.

The CDR3 is CASSASVNQPQHF. CDR3 in DNA: TGTGCCAGCAGTGCATCCGTTAATCAGCCCCAGCATTTT. V gene TRBV2 combines with J gene TRBJ1-5; D is uncertain. CDR3 size: 13 residues. CDR1 is SNHLY, CDR2 FYNNEI, per germline. Trimming stripped 4 bases from V and 4 bases from J, with 8 bases between.